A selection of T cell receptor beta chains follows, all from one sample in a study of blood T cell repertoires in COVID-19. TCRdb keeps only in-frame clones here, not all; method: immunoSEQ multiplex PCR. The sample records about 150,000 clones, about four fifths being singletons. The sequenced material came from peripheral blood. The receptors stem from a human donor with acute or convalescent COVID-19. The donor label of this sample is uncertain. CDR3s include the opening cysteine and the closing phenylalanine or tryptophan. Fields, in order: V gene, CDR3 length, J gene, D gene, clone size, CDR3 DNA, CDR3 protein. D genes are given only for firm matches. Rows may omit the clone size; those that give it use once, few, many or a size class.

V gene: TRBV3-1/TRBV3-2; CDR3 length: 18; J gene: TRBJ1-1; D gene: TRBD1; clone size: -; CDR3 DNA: TGTGCCAGCAGCCAAGGGCCCCGCTCTCCGACAGGGTACCCTGAAGCTTTCTTT; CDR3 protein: CASSQGPRSPTGYPEAFF
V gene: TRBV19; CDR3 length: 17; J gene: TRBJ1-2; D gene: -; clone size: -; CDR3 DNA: TGTGCCAGTAGTATCAGCGGCCTAGGGGCAGGGGTCTATGGCTACACCTTC; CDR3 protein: CASSISGLGAGVYGYTF
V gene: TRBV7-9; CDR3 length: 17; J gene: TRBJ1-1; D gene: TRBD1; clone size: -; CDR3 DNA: TGTGCCAGCAGCTTGAGGCCAGGGACAGGCCTGGGGACTGAAGCTTTCTTT; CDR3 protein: CASSLRPGTGLGTEAFF
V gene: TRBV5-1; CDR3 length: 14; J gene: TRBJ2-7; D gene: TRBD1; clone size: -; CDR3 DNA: TGCGCCAGCAGCTTGGAGGGACAGGGCTACGAGCAGTACTTC; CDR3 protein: CASSLEGQGYEQYF
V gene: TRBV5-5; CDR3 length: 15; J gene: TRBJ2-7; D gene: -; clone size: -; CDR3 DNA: TGTGCCAGCAGCTCGACAGCCAACCCTCTATACGAGCAGTACTTC; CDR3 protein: CASSSTANPLYEQYF
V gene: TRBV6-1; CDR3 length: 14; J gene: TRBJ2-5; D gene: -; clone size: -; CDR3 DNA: TGTGCCAGCAGTGACCCCCGGGTAGTGGAGACCCAGTACTTC; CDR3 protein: CASSDPRVVETQYF
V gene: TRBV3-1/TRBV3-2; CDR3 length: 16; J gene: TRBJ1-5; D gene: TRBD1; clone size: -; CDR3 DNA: TGTGCCAGCAGCCGACAGGGCCCTTATAGCAATCAGCCCCAGCATTTT; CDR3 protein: CASSRQGPYSNQPQHF
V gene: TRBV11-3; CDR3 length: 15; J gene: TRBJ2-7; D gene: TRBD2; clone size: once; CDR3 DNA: TGTGCCAGCAGCTTAAGTGCGGGGGGTTCCTACGAGCAGTACTTC; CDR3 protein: CASSLSAGGSYEQYF
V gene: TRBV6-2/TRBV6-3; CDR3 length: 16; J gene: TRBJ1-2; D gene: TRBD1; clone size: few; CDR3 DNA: TGTGCCAGCAGTCTGACCGGGACAGGGGCGATCGGTGGCTACACCTTC; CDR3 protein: CASSLTGTGAIGGYTF
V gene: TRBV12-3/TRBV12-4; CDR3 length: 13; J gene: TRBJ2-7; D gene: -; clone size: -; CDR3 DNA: TGTGCCAGCAGTTTCGGGTTCTCCTACGAGCAGTACTTC; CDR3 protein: CASSFGFSYEQYF
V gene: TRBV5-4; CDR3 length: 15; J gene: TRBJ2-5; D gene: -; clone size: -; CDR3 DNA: TGTGCCAGCAGCTTGGCCGGGGCGGGACAAGAGACCCAGTACTTC; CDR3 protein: CASSLAGAGQETQYF
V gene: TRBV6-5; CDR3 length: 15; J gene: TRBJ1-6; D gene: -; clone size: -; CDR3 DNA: TGTGCCAGCAGGCCCCGGGCAGGGCCTAATTCACCCCTCCACTTT; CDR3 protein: CASRPRAGPNSPLHF
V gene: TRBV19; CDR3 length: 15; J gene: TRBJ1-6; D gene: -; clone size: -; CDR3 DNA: TGTGCCAGTAGTATTAAGCAGGCCTATAATTCACCCCTCCACTTT; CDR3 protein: CASSIKQAYNSPLHF
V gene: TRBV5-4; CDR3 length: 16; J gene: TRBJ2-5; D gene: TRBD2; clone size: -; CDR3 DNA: TGTGCCAGCAGCTTCCGACAGCGGGGGGGGAGCGAGACCCAGTACTTC; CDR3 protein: CASSFRQRGGSETQYF
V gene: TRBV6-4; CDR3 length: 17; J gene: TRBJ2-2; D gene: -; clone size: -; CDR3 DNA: TGTGCCAGCAGGTTTGCGGTGTCGCTTACTAACACCGGGGAGCTGTTTTTT; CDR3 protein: CASRFAVSLTNTGELFF
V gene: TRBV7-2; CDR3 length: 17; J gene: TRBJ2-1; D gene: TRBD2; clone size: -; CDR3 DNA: TGTGCCAGCAGCTTAGCCCAGCGGGGGGGCCCCTACAATGAGCAGTTCTTC; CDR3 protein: CASSLAQRGGPYNEQFF
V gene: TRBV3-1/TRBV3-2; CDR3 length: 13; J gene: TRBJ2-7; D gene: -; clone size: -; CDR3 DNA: TGTGCCAGCAGCCGAGGACCGGCGGGCGAGCAGTACTTC; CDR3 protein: CASSRGPAGEQYF
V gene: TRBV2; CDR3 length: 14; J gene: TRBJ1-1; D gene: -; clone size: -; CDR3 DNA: TGTGCCAGCAGTACCCGGGGGGCCAACACTGAAGCTTTCTTT; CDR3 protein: CASSTRGANTEAFF
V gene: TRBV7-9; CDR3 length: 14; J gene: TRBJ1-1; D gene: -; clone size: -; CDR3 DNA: TGTGCCAGCAGCTTGGCCGGGGAAGTCACTGAAGCTTTCTTT; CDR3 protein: CASSLAGEVTEAFF
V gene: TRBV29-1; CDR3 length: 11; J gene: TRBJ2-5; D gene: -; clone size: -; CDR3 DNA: TGCAGCCCCATAGTTCGGGAGACCCAGTACTTC; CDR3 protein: CSPIVRETQYF
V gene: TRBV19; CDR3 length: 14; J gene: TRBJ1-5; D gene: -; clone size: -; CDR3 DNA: TGTGCCAGTAGCTCTGAGACAGGTAATCAGCCCCAGCATTTT; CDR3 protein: CASSSETGNQPQHF
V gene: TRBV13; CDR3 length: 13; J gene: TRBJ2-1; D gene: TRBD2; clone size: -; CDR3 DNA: TGTGCCAGCGAACGCGGGGGAAACAATGAGCAGTTCTTC; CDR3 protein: CASERGGNNEQFF
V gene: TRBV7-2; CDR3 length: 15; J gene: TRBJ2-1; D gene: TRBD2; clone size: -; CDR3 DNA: TGTGCCAGCACTATCCAAGCGGGGGGGCAAGGTGAGCAGTTCTTC; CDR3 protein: CASTIQAGGQGEQFF
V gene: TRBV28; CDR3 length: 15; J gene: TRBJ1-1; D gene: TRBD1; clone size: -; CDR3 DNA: TGTGCCAGCAGTCTTACAGGGGATTGGGGCACTGAAGCTTTCTTT; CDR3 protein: CASSLTGDWGTEAFF
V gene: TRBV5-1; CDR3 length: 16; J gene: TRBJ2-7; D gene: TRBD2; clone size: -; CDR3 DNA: TGCGCCAGCAGCTTGGGGAGTTCCGGGGGAGGGTACGAGCAGTACTTC; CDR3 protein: CASSLGSSGGGYEQYF
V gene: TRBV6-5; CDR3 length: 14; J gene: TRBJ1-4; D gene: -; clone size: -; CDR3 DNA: TGTGCCAGCGCCCCCGCAGGCCGAGTTGAAAAACTGTTTTTT; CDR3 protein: CASAPAGRVEKLFF
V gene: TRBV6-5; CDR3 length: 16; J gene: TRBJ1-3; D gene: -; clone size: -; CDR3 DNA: TGTGCCAGCAGTTACTCCCAGGGGAACTCTGGAAACACCATATATTTT; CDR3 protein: CASSYSQGNSGNTIYF
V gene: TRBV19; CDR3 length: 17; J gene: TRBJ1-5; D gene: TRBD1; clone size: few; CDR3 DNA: TGTGCCAGTAGTATCCTAACGACAGGGGGATCGGGGCAGCCCCAGCATTTT; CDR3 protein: CASSILTTGGSGQPQHF
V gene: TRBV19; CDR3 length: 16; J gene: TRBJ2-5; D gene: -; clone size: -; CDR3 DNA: TGTGCCAGTAGTCCCCCCAGGACGGACTTCCAAGAGACCCAGTACTTC; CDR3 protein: CASSPPRTDFQETQYF
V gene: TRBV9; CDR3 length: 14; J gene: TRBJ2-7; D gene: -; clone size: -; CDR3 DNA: TGTGCCAGCAGCGTCCGGAGCCAGGGGGGCGAGCAGTACTTC; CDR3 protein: CASSVRSQGGEQYF
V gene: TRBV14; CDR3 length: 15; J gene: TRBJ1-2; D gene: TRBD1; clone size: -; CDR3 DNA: TGTGCCAGCAGCCATCTAGGACAGGGGAACTATGGCTACACCTTC; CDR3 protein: CASSHLGQGNYGYTF
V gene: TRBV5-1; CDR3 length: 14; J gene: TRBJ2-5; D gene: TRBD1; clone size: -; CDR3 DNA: TGCGCCAGCAGCCTAAGACAGGGTCAAGAGACCCAGTACTTC; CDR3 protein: CASSLRQGQETQYF
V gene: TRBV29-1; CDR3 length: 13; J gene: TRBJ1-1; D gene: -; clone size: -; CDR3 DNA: TGCAGCGTTGAGGTGACAGCGAACACTGAAGCTTTCTTT; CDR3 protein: CSVEVTANTEAFF
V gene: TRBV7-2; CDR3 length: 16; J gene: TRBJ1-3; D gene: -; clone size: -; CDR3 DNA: TGTGCCAGCAGCTCCCCTGGGGCAGGGAACGGAAACACCATATATTTT; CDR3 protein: CASSSPGAGNGNTIYF
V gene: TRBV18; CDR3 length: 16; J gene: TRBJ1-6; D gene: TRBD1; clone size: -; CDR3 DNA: TGTGCCAGCTCACTGGGCCGGGACAGGGGCAATTCACCCCTCCACTTT; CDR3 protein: CASSLGRDRGNSPLHF
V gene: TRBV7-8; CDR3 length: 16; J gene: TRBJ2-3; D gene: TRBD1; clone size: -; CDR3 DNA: TGTGCCAGCAGCTTTCTCGACAGGGGTTTCGCAGATACGCAGTATTTT; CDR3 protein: CASSFLDRGFADTQYF
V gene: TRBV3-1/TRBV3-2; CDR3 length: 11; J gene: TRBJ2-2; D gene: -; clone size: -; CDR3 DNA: TGTGCCAGCAGCCAAGATAAGGAGCTGTTTTTT; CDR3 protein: CASSQDKELFF
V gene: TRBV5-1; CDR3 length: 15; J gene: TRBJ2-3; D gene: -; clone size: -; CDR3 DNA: TGCGCCAGCAGCTTGCAAGACAGCTCCACAGATACGCAGTATTTT; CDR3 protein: CASSLQDSSTDTQYF
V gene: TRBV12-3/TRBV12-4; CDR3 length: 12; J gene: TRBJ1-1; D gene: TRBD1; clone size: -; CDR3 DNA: TGTGCCAGCAGTCCTTACAGGGGTGAAGCTTTCTTT; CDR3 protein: CASSPYRGEAFF
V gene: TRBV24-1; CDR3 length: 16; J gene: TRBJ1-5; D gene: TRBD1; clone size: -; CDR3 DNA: TGTGCCACCAGTGATTTGAACAGGGGCGCGGGTCAGCCCCAGCATTTT; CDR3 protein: CATSDLNRGAGQPQHF